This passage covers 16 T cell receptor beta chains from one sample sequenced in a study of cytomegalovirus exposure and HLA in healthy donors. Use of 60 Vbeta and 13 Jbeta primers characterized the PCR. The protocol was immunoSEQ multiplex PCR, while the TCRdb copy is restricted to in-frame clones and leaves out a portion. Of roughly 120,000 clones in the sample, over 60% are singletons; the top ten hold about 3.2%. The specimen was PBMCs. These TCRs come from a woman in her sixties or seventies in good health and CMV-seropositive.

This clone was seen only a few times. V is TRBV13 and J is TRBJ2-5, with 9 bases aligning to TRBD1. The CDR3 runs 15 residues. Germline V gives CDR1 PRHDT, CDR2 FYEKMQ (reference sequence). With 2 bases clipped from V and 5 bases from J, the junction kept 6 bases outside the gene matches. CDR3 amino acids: CASSLRTGEGETQYF. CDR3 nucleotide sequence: TGTGCCAGCAGCTTACGGACAGGGGAAGGGGAGACCCAGTACTTC.

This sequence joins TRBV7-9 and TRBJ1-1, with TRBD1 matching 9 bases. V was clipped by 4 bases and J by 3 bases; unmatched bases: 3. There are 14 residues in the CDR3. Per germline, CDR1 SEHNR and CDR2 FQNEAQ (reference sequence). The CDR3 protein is CASSSWTGDTEAFF. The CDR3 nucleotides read TGTGCCAGCAGCTCGTGGACAGGGGACACTGAAGCTTTCTTT. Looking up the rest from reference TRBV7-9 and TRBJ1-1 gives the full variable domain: DTGVSQNPRHKITKRGQNVTFRCDPISEHNRLYWYRQTLGQGPEFLTYFQNEAQLEKSRLLSDRFSAERPKGSFSTLEIQRTEQGDSAMYLCASSSWTGDTEAFFGQGTRLTVV.

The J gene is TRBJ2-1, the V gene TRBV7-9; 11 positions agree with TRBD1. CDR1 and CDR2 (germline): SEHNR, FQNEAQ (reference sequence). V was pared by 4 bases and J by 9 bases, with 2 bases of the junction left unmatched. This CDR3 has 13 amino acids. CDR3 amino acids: CASSSGQGGEQFF. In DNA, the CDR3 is TGTGCCAGCAGCTCGGGACAGGGGGGTGAGCAGTTCTTC.

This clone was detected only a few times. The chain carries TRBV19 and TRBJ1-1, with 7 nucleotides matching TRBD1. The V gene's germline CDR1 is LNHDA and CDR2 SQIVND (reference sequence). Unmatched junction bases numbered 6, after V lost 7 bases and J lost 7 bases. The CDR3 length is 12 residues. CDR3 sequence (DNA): TGTGCCAGTACTGACAGGGTGGGTGAAGCTTTCTTT. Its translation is CASTDRVGEAFF. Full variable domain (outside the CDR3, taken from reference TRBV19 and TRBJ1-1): DGGITQSPKYLFRKEGQNVTLSCEQNLNHDAMYWYRQDPGQGLRLIYYSQIVNDFQKGDIAEGYSVSREKKESFPLTVTSAQKNPTAFYLCASTDRVGEAFFGQGTRLTVV.

CDR3 sequence (DNA): TGCGCCAGCAGCCAGTTGACAGGCGACGAGCAGTACTTC. This encodes CASSQLTGDEQYF. The chain is built from TRBV4-1 and TRBJ2-7; possibly TRBD1 for D (6 bases). V lost 3 bases and J lost 5, with 11 bases in between. Germline V gene sequence: CDR1 MGHRA, CDR2 YSYEKL. The CDR3 length is 13 residues.

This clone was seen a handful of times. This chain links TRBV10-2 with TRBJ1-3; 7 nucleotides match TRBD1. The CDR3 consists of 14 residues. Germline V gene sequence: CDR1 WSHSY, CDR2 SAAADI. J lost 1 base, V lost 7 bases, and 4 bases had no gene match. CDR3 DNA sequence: TGCGCCAGCACAACAGGGGAATCTGGAAACACCATATATTTT. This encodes CASTTGESGNTIYF.

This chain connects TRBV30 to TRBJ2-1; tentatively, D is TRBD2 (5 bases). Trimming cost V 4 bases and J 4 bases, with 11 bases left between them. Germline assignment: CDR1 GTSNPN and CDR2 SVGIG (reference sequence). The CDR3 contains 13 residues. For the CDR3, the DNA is TGTGCCTGGAAGCGGTGGAGGTACAATGAGCAGTTCTTC. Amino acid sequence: CAWKRWRYNEQFF.

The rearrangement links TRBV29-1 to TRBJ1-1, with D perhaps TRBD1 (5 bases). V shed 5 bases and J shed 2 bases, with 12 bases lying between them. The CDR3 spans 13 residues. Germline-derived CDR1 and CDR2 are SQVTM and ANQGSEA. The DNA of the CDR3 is TGCAGCGTTAATCCTACAGGAAACACTGAAGCTTTCTTT. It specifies CSVNPTGNTEAFF. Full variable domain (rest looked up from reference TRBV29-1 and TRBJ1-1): SAVISQKPSRDICQRGTSLTIQCQVDSQVTMMFWYRQQPGQSLTLIATANQGSEATYESGFVIDKFPISRPNLTFSTLTVSNMSPEDSSIYLCSVNPTGNTEAFFGQGTRLTVV.

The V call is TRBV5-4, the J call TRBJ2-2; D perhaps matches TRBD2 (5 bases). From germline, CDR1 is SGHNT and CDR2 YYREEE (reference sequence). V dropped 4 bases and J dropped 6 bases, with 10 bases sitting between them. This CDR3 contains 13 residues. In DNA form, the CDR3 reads TGTGCCAGCAGCCTACTAGAACCCGGGGAGCTGTTTTTT. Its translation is CASSLLEPGELFF.

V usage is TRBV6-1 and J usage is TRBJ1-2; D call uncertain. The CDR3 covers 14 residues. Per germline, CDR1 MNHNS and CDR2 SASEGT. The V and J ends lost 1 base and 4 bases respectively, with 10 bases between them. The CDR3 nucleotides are TGTGCCAGCAGTGAAGGGCAGAGGTTCTATGGCTACACCTTC. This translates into CASSEGQRFYGYTF.

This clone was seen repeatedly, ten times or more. Here the CDR3 reads CASSIGTVPAYTF. DNA of the CDR3: TGTGCCAGTAGTATAGGAACAGTCCCGGCGTACACCTTC. The V gene is TRBV19, the J gene TRBJ1-2; no firm D call. Germline values: CDR1 LNHDA, CDR2 SQIVND (reference sequence). The V and J ends lost 1 base and 11 bases respectively, with 14 bases between them. The CDR3 has 13 amino acids.

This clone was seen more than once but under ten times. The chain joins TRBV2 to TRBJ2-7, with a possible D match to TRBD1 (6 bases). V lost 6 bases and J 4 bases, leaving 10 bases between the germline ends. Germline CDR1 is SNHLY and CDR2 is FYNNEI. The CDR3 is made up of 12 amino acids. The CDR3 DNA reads TGTGCCAGCAGCGTGGACAGTTACGAGCAGTACTTC. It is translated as CASSVDSYEQYF.

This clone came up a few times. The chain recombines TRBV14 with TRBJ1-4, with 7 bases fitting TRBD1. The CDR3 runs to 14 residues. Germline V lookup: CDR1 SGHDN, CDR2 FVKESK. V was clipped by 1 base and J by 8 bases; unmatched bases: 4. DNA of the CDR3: TGTGCCAGCAGCCAAGGACAGGGCGGAGAAAAACTGTTTTTT. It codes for CASSQGQGGEKLFF.

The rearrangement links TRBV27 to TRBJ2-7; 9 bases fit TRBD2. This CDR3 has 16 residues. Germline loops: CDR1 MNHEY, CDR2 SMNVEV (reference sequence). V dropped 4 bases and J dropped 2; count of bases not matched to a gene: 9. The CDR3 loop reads CASSYRRGGRAYEQYF. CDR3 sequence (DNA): TGTGCCAGCAGTTATCGGAGAGGCGGGAGGGCCTACGAGCAGTACTTC.

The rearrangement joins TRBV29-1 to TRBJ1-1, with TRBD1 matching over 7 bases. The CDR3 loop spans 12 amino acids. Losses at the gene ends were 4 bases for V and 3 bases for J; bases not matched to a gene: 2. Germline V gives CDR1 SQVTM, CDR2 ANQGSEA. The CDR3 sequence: CSVGTGDTEAFF. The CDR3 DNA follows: TGCAGCGTTGGAACAGGGGACACTGAAGCTTTCTTT.

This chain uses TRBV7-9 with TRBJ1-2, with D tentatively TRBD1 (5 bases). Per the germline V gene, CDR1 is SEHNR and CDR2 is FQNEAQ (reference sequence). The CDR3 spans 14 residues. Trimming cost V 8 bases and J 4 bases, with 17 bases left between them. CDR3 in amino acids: CASGRGTTSYGYTF. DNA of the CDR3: TGTGCCAGCGGTAGGGGCACCACCTCCTATGGCTACACCTTC. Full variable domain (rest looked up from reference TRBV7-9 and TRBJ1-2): DTGVSQNPRHKITKRGQNVTFRCDPISEHNRLYWYRQTLGQGPEFLTYFQNEAQLEKSRLLSDRFSAERPKGSFSTLEIQRTEQGDSAMYLCASGRGTTSYGYTFGSGTRLTVV.